One sample yielded the 30 T cell receptor beta chains listed below, sequenced in a study of CXCR3-negative and CXCR3-positive naive CD8 T cells. Study-level points and caveats: Hydrophobicity was higher for TRB CDR3s found in CXCR3-positive naive cells than in CXCR3-negative naive cells.

In preparing the TRB cDNA libraries, 5' RACE with UMI labels was used. TCRdb reprocessed the 5' RACE reads and reports one entry per CDR3 protein, with no DNA. The sample shows 75,000 to 100,000 distinct CDR3 sequences, and around 0.82% sits with its ten largest clones. No cognate antigen is known for these TCRs. The sample comprised naive CXCR3+ CD8+ T cells from blood. As to subset: CD45RO-CCR7+CD27+CD95- naive CD8+ T cells expressing CXCR3 (TNR3+). These receptors came from a human donor in good health. Some clones in this sample may be carry-over from other donors' samples.

The chain combines TRBV2 with TRBJ2-7; TCRdb's D call of TRBD1 is untestable without DNA. The germline V gene encodes CDR1 SNHLY and CDR2 FYNNEI. The CDR3 has 15 amino acids. CDR3: CASYLYQGSLEEQYF.

The CDR3 here is CASSLLDLLAGGSSYEQYF. The V and J genes are TRBV7-9 and TRBJ2-7; TCRdb picks TRBD2, but there is no DNA to check that call. Germline CDR1 reads SEHNR; CDR2 reads FQNEAQ (reference sequence). This CDR3 has 19 residues. The complete variable domain, with remaining parts taken from reference TRBV7-9 and TRBJ2-7, reads DTGVSQNPRHKITKRGQNVTFRCDPISEHNRLYWYRQTLGQGPEFLTYFQNEAQLEKSRLLSDRFSAERPKGSFSTLEIQRTEQGDSAMYLCASSLLDLLAGGSSYEQYFGPGTRLTVT.

V is TRBV12-3 or TRBV12-4 and J is TRBJ1-1; the TCRdb call, TRBD1, lacks DNA for checking. This CDR3 spans 14 amino acids. CDR3 sequence: CASRLRDRSTEAFF.

This chain joins TRBV4-2 and TRBJ2-1; with no DNA, the TCRdb D assignment of TRBD2 cannot be verified. This CDR3 has 16 residues. Germline V gene data show CDR1 as LGHNA and CDR2 as YNFKEQ. CDR3 sequence: CASSQDGTSAYNEQFF.

The CDR3 protein is CASSPSPAGAYNEQFF. The V gene is TRBV6-4, the J gene TRBJ2-1; absent DNA, TCRdb's TRBD1 call cannot be checked. The CDR3 totals 16 residues. CDR1 is MRHNA and CDR2 is SNTAGT in the germline V gene.

V and J are TRBV20-1 and TRBJ2-7. This CDR3 contains 12 residues. Germline values: CDR1 DFQATT, CDR2 SNEGSKA (reference sequence). This chain's CDR3 is CSASDGSYEQYF.

This chain connects TRBV21-1 to TRBJ2-3; TCRdb reports TRBD2, a call that lacks DNA to check it against. TRBV21-1 is a listed pseudogene. The CDR3 has 15 residues. The CDR3 protein is CASSNSKRGTDTQYF.

The gene calls are TRBV12-5 and TRBJ1-2. CDR3 length: 11 residues. CDR1 LGHNT and CDR2 FRNRAP come from the germline V gene. The CDR3 region is CASDGVRGYTF.

The rearrangement links TRBV6-2 or TRBV6-3 to TRBJ1-1; TCRdb picks TRBD1, but there is no DNA to check that call. CDR1 and CDR2 from the germline V gene are MNHEY and SVGEGT. The CDR3 runs to 15 residues. The CDR3 sequence: CASMKTGGLNTEAFF.

The rearrangement links TRBV5-1 to TRBJ2-3; TCRdb's D call, TRBD2, is unchecked because there is no DNA. Looked up from germline, CDR1 is SGHRS and CDR2 is YFSETQ. This CDR3 contains 14 residues. The CDR3: CASTKGLAEDTQYF.

This chain links TRBV27 with TRBJ1-5; as DNA is missing, the TRBD1 call by TCRdb cannot be tested. Germline loops: CDR1 MNHEY, CDR2 SMNVEV (reference sequence). The CDR3 is made up of 18 amino acids. This CDR3 reads CASSPIGTGRTLNQPQHF.

The V and J genes are TRBV5-6 and TRBJ2-2. This CDR3 is 14 amino acids long. CDR1 and CDR2 (germline): SGHDT, YYEEEE. The CDR3 spells CASSWRTFAGELFF.

The chain links TRBV6-2 or TRBV6-3 to TRBJ1-5. The CDR3 is 14 amino acids. Per germline, CDR1 MNHEY and CDR2 SVGEGT. The CDR3 protein is CASSQDIENQPQHF.

CDR3 amino acids: CASSQKPGEQYF. The chain couples TRBV4-1 to TRBJ2-7. Germline assignment: CDR1 MGHRA and CDR2 YSYEKL. The CDR3 is 12 residues long.

V usage is TRBV7-2 and J usage is TRBJ1-6. Germline CDR1 and CDR2: SGHTA and FQGNSA. The CDR3 contains 14 residues. CDR3 protein: CASSESSYNSPLHF.

CDR3 sequence reads: CASISGVRTGELFF. The V call is TRBV11-3, the J call TRBJ2-2. Germline CDR1 reads SGHNT; CDR2 reads YENEEA. The CDR3 runs 14 residues. Full variable domain (missing parts from reference TRBV11-3 and TRBJ2-2): EAGVVQSPRYKIIEKKQPVAFWCNPISGHNTLYWYLQNLGQGPELLIRYENEEAVDDSQLPKDRFSAERLKGVDSTLKIQPAELGDSAVYLCASISGVRTGELFFGEGSRLTVL.

The J gene is TRBJ2-2, the V gene TRBV29-1; no DNA is available, so the TRBD1 call from TCRdb remains unchecked. The CDR3 is 14 residues long. CDR1 and CDR2 from the germline V gene are SQVTM and ANQGSEA. CDR3 protein: CSVGGGKNTGELFF.

The chain couples TRBV7-8 to TRBJ2-7; TCRdb's D call of TRBD1 is untestable without DNA. The germline V gene has CDR1 SGHVS and CDR2 FQNEAQ. This CDR3 comprises 16 residues. The CDR3 region is CASSPIGQGIFHEQYF.

The rearrangement joins TRBV21-1 to TRBJ2-7; TCRdb returns TRBD1, unconfirmable since there is no DNA. TRBV21-1 is labeled a pseudogene. The CDR3 contains 13 residues. The CDR3 here is CASSKEGGYDQYF.

The chain carries TRBV3-1 and TRBJ2-2. The CDR3 has 12 residues. Germline lookup yields CDR1 LGHDT and CDR2 YNNKEL (reference sequence). This CDR3 reads CASSPNHRELFF.

The V and J genes are TRBV6-5 and TRBJ2-1; as DNA is missing, the TRBD1 call by TCRdb cannot be tested. The CDR3 consists of 17 residues. The V gene's germline CDR1 is MNHEY and CDR2 SVGAGI. The CDR3 protein is CASSYSTRFPQPNEQFF.

V and J are TRBV29-1 and TRBJ2-7; TCRdb's D call of TRBD2 is untestable without DNA. The CDR3 spans 14 residues. Per germline, CDR1 SQVTM and CDR2 ANQGSEA. The CDR3 is CSVLTSASSYEQYF.

This chain links TRBV12-3 or TRBV12-4 with TRBJ2-7; there is no DNA to check the TCRdb D call of TRBD2. CDR3 size: 15 residues. The CDR3 protein is CASRQTSGNSYEQYF.

The V call is TRBV5-1, the J call TRBJ1-2. CDR1 and CDR2 from the germline V gene are SGHRS and YFSETQ. This CDR3 has 23 amino acids. The CDR3 spells CASSAIPARRGRDPQGPNYGYTF.

The rearrangement links TRBV7-9 to TRBJ2-5. Germline-derived CDR1 and CDR2 are SEHNR and FQNEAQ (reference sequence). The CDR3 runs 16 residues. The CDR3 loop reads CASSSTSRSYQETQYF.

The rearrangement uses TRBV28 and TRBJ2-2. Germline CDR1 MDHEN, CDR2 SYDVKM. The length of the CDR3 is 12 residues. The CDR3 loop reads CASSFGNWELFF.

V gene TRBV7-9 combines with J gene TRBJ2-7. The CDR3 has 15 amino acids. Germline CDR1 and CDR2: SEHNR and FQNEAQ (reference sequence). The CDR3 spells CASSLAAGRSYEQYF.

The chain recombines TRBV5-6 with TRBJ2-1; TCRdb proposes TRBD2, but this gene call is untestable without DNA. The CDR3 covers 16 residues. Germline CDR1 and CDR2: SGHDT and YYEEEE. CDR3 sequence reads: CASDILSGLLGNEQFF.

The CDR3 protein is CASSSHSGSGANVLTF. This chain links TRBV11-2 with TRBJ2-6. The CDR3 consists of 16 residues. CDR1 and CDR2 from the germline V gene are SGHAT and FQNNGV.

The chain combines TRBV20-1 with TRBJ1-3. Germline loops: CDR1 DFQATT, CDR2 SNEGSKA (reference sequence). The CDR3 consists of 15 residues. CDR3 amino acids: CSARDQELSGNTIYF.